The present entry profiles one T cell receptor beta chain with its context. It has no known antigen specificity. The sample holds no much larger clone one base away, and base qualities are not on file. Following the manufacturer's recommendations, the immunoSEQ kit was used to generate TCR beta libraries from genomic DNA. For library preparation, a first multiplex PCR was performed with proprietary primers, followed by a second PCR in which unique barcodes were added, and bead cleanups were performed after each round. Each sample batch included a kit-provided positive control reaction and a negative control reaction. The final libraries underwent checking on an Agilent 4200 TapeStation D1000 ScreenTape, volumetric pooling, and quantification by qPCR. An Illumina NextSeq500 fitted with a MidOutput 150-cycle cartridge performed the sequencing, running 156 Read1 cycles and 15 Index1 cycles with the kit's custom primers. The pooled library was loaded at roughly 1 pM with approximately 18% PhiX control spiked in. Per the source publication's procedure: The vendor-processed data were analyzed in R, and a clonotype was defined as all T cells that share the same CDR3 nucleotide sequence. For clone abundance analyses, frequencies were normalized to the 10,000 most abundant clones per sample. Public T cell clones, averaging fewer than five per sample, were removed before analysis. ImmunoMap was used for dominant motif analysis with the PAM10 matrix, a gap penalty of 30, and a homology threshold of 0.3, and any motif reaching a cumulative frequency of at least 0.01 was considered dominant. Tumor-enriched clonotypes and baseline blood-enriched clonotypes were defined as those with an abundance difference of at least 32-fold between compartments. Similarity between tumor and blood repertoires was quantified using the Baroni-Urbani and Buser coefficient, and groups were compared with two-tailed Wilcoxon tests in R. TCRdb carries this immuneACCESS record with in-frame sequences only. Its versions omit some clonotypes, under half of them owing to an unresolved V gene in the studies checked, with the rest unexplained. The DNA was the basis for D and trimming; V, J and clone size are from that table. The sample has about 22,000 clones on record, around 52% of them singletons. Of the sample, more than 15% is held by the ten largest clones.

The time point label, read with the paper, signifies: tumor resected at nephrectomy. Reading the label with the study, this specimen's treatment or condition is: 15 Gy SBRT to primary tumor, nephrectomy 4 weeks later. Samples were obtained from a clinical trial, in which 15 Gy stereotactic body radiation therapy was delivered to primary renal cell carcinomas and nephrectomy was performed 4 weeks later. All patients had renal cell carcinoma with clear cell pathology. Tumors were dissociated mechanically, digested with collagenase/hyaluronidase at 37 degrees C, processed in gentleMACS C tubes, and stored in liquid nitrogen. Genomic DNA for TCR sequencing was prepared using the QIAamp DNA Blood Mini Kit (Qiagen). The analyses included just those samples that passed every quality control check. The sample belongs to a study of radiation and T cells in renal cell carcinoma (dated by TCRdb to about 2020). Background on the whole study: A total of around 50 samples underwent TCR beta sequencing, made up of some 26 tumors and some 27 peripheral blood samples. In the roughly 54 samples combined, around 3.7 million unique CDR3 nucleotide sequences were found, encoding about 2,700,000 unique CDR3 amino acid sequences.

Study-level results and caveats: Intratumoral heterogeneity went uncaptured because the only tumor material available was small regions of 0.95 to 1 g. An increase in top tumor clonotypes in blood was observed from baseline to 2 weeks post-radiation, followed by contraction by 4 weeks, which was taken to suggest transient expansion of tumor-resident clones. The single-armed trial design could not address effects of radiation dose or scheduling on the TCR repertoire. Because pretreatment tumor biopsies were not available, the baseline intratumoral presence of clonotypes could not be determined. TCR clonality was higher in irradiated tumors than in controls, as the top 100 clonotypes made up an average of about 54% of the repertoire in irradiated tumors compared with 43% in nephrectomy-only tumors. Irradiated tumors contained more dominant CDR3 motifs, and these motifs occupied a larger share of the repertoire than in control tumors.

Sequences MGHRA (CDR1) and YSYEKL (CDR2) are obtained from the germline V gene. Reading from cysteine to phenylalanine, the CDR3 counts 15 amino acids. Of all the DNA, just the CDR3 is kept, 45 bases in frame from base 1. After removal of 1 base from V and 6 bases from J, the junction retains 5 bases not matched to a gene. The sequence derives from a woman between 45 and 60 years old with renal cell carcinoma. Sample: tumor tissue, taken from a patient whose treatment included radiotherapy and nephrectomy. The V and J genes are TRBV4-1 and TRBJ2-2; the central 7 bases match TRBD1. For the CDR3, the sequence is CASSQVETGSGELFF. The sequence in DNA is TGCGCCAGCAGCCAAGTTGAGACAGGGTCCGGGGAGCTGTTTTTT.